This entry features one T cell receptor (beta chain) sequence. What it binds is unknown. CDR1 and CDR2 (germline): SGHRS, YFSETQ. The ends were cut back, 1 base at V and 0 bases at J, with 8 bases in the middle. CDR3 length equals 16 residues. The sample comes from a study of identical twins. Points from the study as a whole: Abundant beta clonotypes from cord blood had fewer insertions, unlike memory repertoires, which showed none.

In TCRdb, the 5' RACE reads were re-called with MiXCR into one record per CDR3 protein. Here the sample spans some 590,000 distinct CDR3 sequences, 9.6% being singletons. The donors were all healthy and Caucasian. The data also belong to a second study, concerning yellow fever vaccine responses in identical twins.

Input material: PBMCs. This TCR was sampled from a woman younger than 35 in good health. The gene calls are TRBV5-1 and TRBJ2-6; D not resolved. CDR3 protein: CASSLRTSSGANVLTF. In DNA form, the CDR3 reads TGCGCCAGCAGCTTGCGGACCTCCTCTGGGGCCAACGTCCTGACTTTC.